This TCR beta chain was captured by sequencing in a study of response to subunit inactivated influenza vaccine. Study-wide results and caveats: The authors proposed limited new T cell recruitment per seasonal influenza vaccination.

TCRdb processed the RT-PCR reads anew with MiXCR; each CDR3 protein has one entry. The repertoire holds roughly 500,000 distinct CDR3 sequences, with about 25% as singletons. In the case of this clonotype: Its specificity is not known.

The sample was CD4+ T cells sorted from PBMCs, taken roughly 5 days after vaccination. This sequence originates from a man aged 50 to 59 who received an inactivated influenza vaccine.

The CDR3 protein is CASSRPQGNNEQFF. CDR3 bases: TGTGCCAGCAGCCGGCCACAGGGAAACAATGAGCAGTTCTTC. V usage is TRBV6-1 and J usage is TRBJ2-1; D is possibly TRBD1 (6 bases). The V gene lost 6 bases and the J gene lost 5 bases, with 14 bases spanning the gap. CDR3 length equals 14 residues. The germline gives CDR1 MNHNS, CDR2 SASEGT.